This note documents a single T cell receptor beta chain sequence. Per the authors' pipeline: Amplification of reference gene primers was used by the study to estimate nucleated cell counts. Some clones are missing from TCRdb's copy, which holds only in-frame ones; the method was immunoSEQ multiplex PCR. The V and J calls and clone size were taken over from that table, and D and trimming were inferred from the DNA. The sample lists around 190,000 clones, around 76% occurring once. The CDR3 extends over 15 amino acids. Germline V gene sequence: CDR1 SGDLS, CDR2 YYNGEE. Trimming stripped 3 bases from V and 2 bases from J, with 12 bases between. The entry originates in a study of blood T cell repertoires in COVID-19. Study context: Both acute and convalescent COVID-19 samples were obtained from the United States, Italy and Spain. T cells, B-cell-depleted T cells, or PBMCs provided the cDNA or gDNA that served as material.

The receptor comes from a woman aged 45-60 years with active or convalescent COVID-19. This sequence joins TRBV9 and TRBJ1-3; D unclear. Sequenced input: peripheral blood. CDR3 in amino acids: CASSGTVTTGNTIYF. The CDR3 DNA sequence: TGTGCCAGCAGCGGAACAGTGACTACTGGAAACACCATATATTTT.